This TCR beta chain was retrieved from a study of CD8 T cells in ankylosing spondylitis. Study-level points and caveats: There was a TCR beta motif, made of eight highly homologous variants, that appeared characteristic of ankylosing spondylitis blood.

J gave up 7 bases and V 0 bases, and 8 bases lay outside the gene matches. The CDR3 loop spans 17 amino acids. Germline V CDR1 and CDR2: LGHNA, YNFKEQ. This clonotype occurred a few times. The antigen remains unidentified. TCRdb reanalysed the 5' RACE reads using MiXCR and keeps one entry per CDR3 protein. The data show tens of thousands of distinct CDR3 sequences, roughly 8.8% seen once. This receptor was obtained from a male donor with ankylosing spondylitis. The sequencing input was blood, either unsorted or a sorted T cell fraction (not recorded which). V gene TRBV4-2 combines with J gene TRBJ2-2; 10 nucleotides align to TRBD2. CDR3 nucleotide sequence: TGTGCCAGCAGCCAAGAGCAAGCGGGAGGGGTACACGGGGAGCTGTTTTTT. It specifies CASSQEQAGGVHGELFF.